These 15 T cell receptor beta chains were all obtained from the same sample, sequenced in a study of CD8 T cells in ankylosing spondylitis. TCRdb recomputed calls from the 5' RACE reads with MiXCR, one row per CDR3 protein. The profile shows roughly 250,000 distinct CDR3 sequences, roughly 8.6% of them singletons. The sequencing input was blood, either unsorted or a sorted T cell fraction (not recorded which). The receptor set was obtained from a male donor with ankylosing spondylitis or in good health (not recorded which).

This clonotype was counted ten times or more. The gene calls are TRBV20-1 and TRBJ1-6; TRBD1 aligns across 8 bases. The CDR3 totals 14 residues. In germline, CDR1 is DFQATT, CDR2 SNEGSKA (reference sequence). Trimming removed 4 bases from V and 7 bases from J; junction bases left unmatched: 6. CDR3 in DNA: TGCAGTGCTATCCGGGACAGGAAGAATTCACCCCTCCACTTT. Its protein product is CSAIRDRKNSPLHF.

A few counts support this clonotype. This chain joins TRBV3-1 and TRBJ1-1; D may be TRBD1 (6 bases). CDR1 is LGHDT, CDR2 YNNKEL, per germline (reference sequence). V lost 4 bases, J lost 10 bases, and 10 bases lay in between. The CDR3 consists of 11 residues. The CDR3 DNA reads TGTGCCAGCAGCCTCTCAGGGGTAGCTTTCTTT. Encoded protein: CASSLSGVAFF. Together with reference TRBV3-1 and TRBJ1-1, the CDR3 gives the full variable domain: DTAVSQTPKYLVTQMGNDKSIKCEQNLGHDTMYWYKQDSKKFLKIMFSYNNKELIINETVPNRFSPKSPDKAHLNLHINSLELGDSAVYFCASSLSGVAFFGQGTRLTVV.

This clonotype was recorded many times. This chain uses TRBV28 with TRBJ2-1, with D unresolved. Germline assignment: CDR1 MDHEN and CDR2 SYDVKM. V was cut by 1 base and J by 3 bases, with 10 bases left in between. The CDR3 is 15 residues long. The CDR3 nucleotides are TGTGCCAGCAGTTTATCGCGGCCCGTCTACAATGAGCAGTTCTTC. Translation gives CASSLSRPVYNEQFF.

The chain couples TRBV15 to TRBJ2-1, with TRBD2 matching over 9 bases. V lost 0 bases, J lost 7 bases, and 4 bases stayed unmatched. This CDR3 is 15 amino acids long. CDR1 and CDR2 from the germline V gene are LNHNV and YYDKDF (reference sequence). CDR3 in amino acids: CATSREGSGSNEQFF. The CDR3 DNA reads TGTGCCACCAGCAGAGAGGGTAGCGGGAGTAATGAGCAGTTCTTC. Looking up the rest from reference TRBV15 and TRBJ2-1 gives the full variable domain: DAMVIQNPRYQVTQFGKPVTLSCSQTLNHNVMYWYQQKSSQAPKLLFHYYDKDFNNEADTPDNFQSRRPNTSFCFLDIRSPGLGDTAMYLCATSREGSGSNEQFFGPGTRLTVL.

At least ten counts were recorded for this clonotype. The chain recombines TRBV14 with TRBJ2-7, with D maybe TRBD1 (6 bases). The V end lost 4 bases, the J end lost 0 bases, and 13 bases lay between the germline ends. Germline CDR1 and CDR2: SGHDN and FVKESK. The CDR3 extends over 15 amino acids. The CDR3 DNA follows: TGTGCCAGCAGCCCCAGACAGGCCAACTCCTACGAGCAGTACTTC. It yields the protein CASSPRQANSYEQYF.

This rearrangement joins TRBV29-1 to TRBJ1-2; D not resolved. This CDR3 is built from 15 residues. Germline values: CDR1 SQVTM, CDR2 ANQGSEA. With 6 bases removed from V and 2 bases from J, the gap between germline ends came to 19 bases. The CDR3 sequence: CSVDPVFTGNYGYTF. The DNA for the CDR3 is TGCAGCGTAGACCCGGTGTTCACGGGGAACTATGGCTACACCTTC.

This clonotype showed up many times. Relative to the germline gene, one junction end is altered; a read error may explain this. The chain carries TRBV3-1 and TRBJ2-1, with D possibly being TRBD2 (6 bases). The CDR3 covers 13 residues. Germline assignment: CDR1 LGHDT and CDR2 YNNKEL (reference sequence). CDR3 DNA sequence: TGTGCCAGCAGCCAGGATCCGGGACTCCCCCCTCACTTC. Amino acids: CASSQDPGLPPHF.

At least ten counts were recorded for this clonotype. The chain links TRBV4-3 to TRBJ1-2; D gene unclear. Germline V gives CDR1 LGHNA, CDR2 YSLEER. Trimming removed 0 bases at V and 8 bases at J, with 13 bases between. The CDR3 covers 14 residues. The CDR3 DNA follows: TGCGCCAGCAGCCAAGAACGGGCCGTTGGCGGCTACACCTTC. Its translation: CASSQERAVGGYTF.

This clonotype was observed at least ten times. This chain joins TRBV5-1 and TRBJ2-7; D possibly uses TRBD1 or TRBD2 (5 bases each). CDR1 and CDR2 from the germline V gene are SGHRS and YFSETQ. V lost 4 bases and J lost 6, with 17 bases in between. The CDR3 is 14 amino acids. In nucleotides, the CDR3 is TGCGCCAGCAGCCCCGGGACGGATTTCAGCGAGCAGTACTTC. Protein sequence: CASSPGTDFSEQYF.

The rearrangement uses TRBV11-3 and TRBJ2-1; maybe TRBD2 (6 bases). This CDR3 comprises 16 residues. Germline CDR1 and CDR2: SGHNT and YENEEA. Trimming took off 5 bases at V and 9 bases at J, with 23 bases between the two ends. The CDR3 nucleotides are TGTGCCAGCAGCAAACGGGGGACTGCCTGGGGTACTGAGCAGTTCTTC. It specifies CASSKRGTAWGTEQFF.

This clonotype was detected only a few times. J is TRBJ2-1 and V is TRBV18; 10 bases fit TRBD1. The CDR3 covers 15 residues. Germline V gene sequence: CDR1 KGHSH, CDR2 LQKENI. V lost 2 bases to trimming and J lost 9 bases; unmatched junction nucleotides: 7. CDR3 sequence reads: CASSPDRGLESEQFF. CDR3 DNA: TGTGCCAGCTCACCAGACAGGGGGCTTGAGAGTGAGCAGTTCTTC.

This clonotype was picked up many times. V and J are TRBV19 and TRBJ1-6; D is uncertain. V shed 6 bases and J shed 7 bases, with 13 bases lying between them. Per the germline V gene, CDR1 is LNHDA and CDR2 is SQIVND (reference sequence). There are 14 residues in the CDR3. The CDR3 loop reads CASRPPGENSPLHF. The CDR3 DNA sequence: TGTGCCAGTAGGCCCCCCGGGGAGAATTCACCCCTCCACTTT.

This clonotype has ten or more counts. The chain employs TRBV6-1 and TRBJ2-1, with 7 nucleotides matching TRBD2. The germline CDR1 and CDR2 sequences are MNHNS and SASEGT. V was pared by 6 bases and J by 9 bases, with 14 bases of the junction left unmatched. CDR3 length: 15 residues. In nucleotides, the CDR3 is TGTGCCAGCAGGACGAGCGGGAAGGCGTCGCGTGAGCAGTTCTTC. The encoded protein is CASRTSGKASREQFF.

As to this clonotype: A read error is possible here, since a much larger clone lies one base away. J is TRBJ2-1 and V is TRBV20-1; tentatively, D is TRBD1 (5 bases). Germline V gene data show CDR1 as DFQATT and CDR2 as SNEGSKA (reference sequence). CDR3 size: 12 residues. V lost 7 bases and J 10 bases, leaving 17 bases between the germline ends. The CDR3 sequence is CSGTVGQGEQFF. CDR3 DNA sequence: TGCAGTGGTACGGTAGGACAAGGGGAGCAGTTCTTC.

A remark on this clonotype: A read error may explain this, as a much larger clone is one base away. V and J are TRBV9 and TRBJ2-7, with D possibly being TRBD1 (5 bases). Germline assignment: CDR1 SGDLS and CDR2 YYNGEE. V was cut by 4 bases and J by 4 bases, with 15 bases left in between. This CDR3 is built from 14 residues. CDR3 amino acids: CASSPGISNYEQYF. DNA of the CDR3: TGTGCCAGCAGCCCAGGGATTAGTAATTACGAGCAGTACTTC.